Following are 24 T cell receptor beta chains from one sample sequenced in a study of blood T cell repertoires in COVID-19. Assay used: immunoSEQ multiplex PCR; TCRdb lists only in-frame clones, some missing. The sample carries under 200,000 clones, 79% recorded once. Sample: peripheral blood. The source is a woman aged 55-70 years with COVID-19, enrolled during active disease.

This chain links TRBV5-6 with TRBJ2-5; the D gene is possibly TRBD2 (5 bases). The CDR3 is 14 residues long. CDR1 SGHDT and CDR2 YYEEEE come from the germline V gene. V lost 0 bases, J lost 2 bases, and 8 bases lay in between. As DNA, the CDR3 is TGTGCCAGCAGCTTGGGAAGGAGGCAAGAGACCCAGTACTTC. Protein product: CASSLGRRQETQYF.

The V call is TRBV7-2, the J call TRBJ2-7; D perhaps matches TRBD1 (6 bases). The CDR3 consists of 16 residues. In germline, CDR1 is SGHTA, CDR2 FQGNSA. Trimming left V 1 base short and J 2 bases short, with 15 bases between. The CDR3 here is CASSLVHGGTAYEQYF. The DNA for the CDR3 is TGTGCCAGCAGCTTAGTTCATGGGGGCACCGCCTACGAGCAGTACTTC. Full variable domain (outside the CDR3, taken from reference TRBV7-2 and TRBJ2-7): GAGVSQSPSNKVTEKGKDVELRCDPISGHTALYWYRQSLGQGLEFLIYFQGNSAPDKSGLPSDRFSAERTGGSVSTLTIQRTQQEDSAVYLCASSLVHGGTAYEQYFGPGTRLTVT.

This chain joins TRBV15 and TRBJ1-1, with TRBD1 as a possible D gene (6 bases). Trimming cost V 0 bases and J 4 bases, with 9 bases left between them. The germline gives CDR1 LNHNV, CDR2 YYDKDF (reference sequence). This CDR3 spans 14 amino acids. The DNA for the CDR3 is TGTGCCACCAGCAGAGACAGGGGTGTCACTGAAGCTTTCTTT. Residues: CATSRDRGVTEAFF.

This chain joins TRBV5-4 and TRBJ2-1; 10 bases match TRBD2. This CDR3 is built from 15 residues. CDR1 and CDR2 from the germline V gene are SGHNT and YYREEE (reference sequence). The ends lost 0 bases at V and 9 bases at J; junction bases unmatched: 6. The CDR3 nucleotides are TGTGCCAGCAGCTTGGCTAGCGGGAGTAGCACTGAGCAGTTCTTC. It is translated as CASSLASGSSTEQFF.

This chain links TRBV20-1 with TRBJ1-1; 7 nucleotides agree with TRBD1. Germline CDR1 reads DFQATT; CDR2 reads SNEGSKA (reference sequence). V shed 3 bases and J 4 bases; nucleotides not matched to a gene: 2. The CDR3 sequence is 12 residues long. The CDR3 region is CSASTGVTEAFF. The CDR3 DNA reads as TGCAGTGCTAGTACAGGGGTCACTGAAGCTTTCTTT.

In its sample, this clone was seen once. This chain uses TRBV7-2 with TRBJ2-5; 7 bases match TRBD1. The CDR3 extends over 15 amino acids. Per the germline V gene, CDR1 is SGHTA and CDR2 is FQGNSA. The V segment lost 5 bases and the J segment 0 bases; nucleotides outside the gene matches: 6. CDR3 in amino acids: CASSLGTAYQETQYF. The CDR3 DNA is TGTGCCAGCAGCCTCGGGACAGCGTACCAAGAGACCCAGTACTTC.

This clone has only a few counts. The gene calls are TRBV2 and TRBJ1-4; TRBD1 might be the D (6 bases). Germline assignment: CDR1 SNHLY and CDR2 FYNNEI. This CDR3 has 14 amino acids. V was shortened by 7 bases and J by 7 bases, with 16 bases between the two germline ends. Here the CDR3 DNA reads TGTGCCAGCATTACCCAGGGGTACAGTGAAAAACTGTTTTTT. Amino acids: CASITQGYSEKLFF. Filled out from reference TRBV2 and TRBJ1-4, the complete variable domain reads EPEVTQTPSHQVTQMGQEVILRCVPISNHLYFYWYRQILGQKVEFLVSFYNNEISEKSEIFDDQFSVERPDGSNFTLKIRSTKLEDSAMYFCASITQGYSEKLFFGSGTQLSVL.

The DNA of the CDR3 is TGTGCCAGCTCCGGGACTTATAACACCGGGGAGCTGTTTTTT. It specifies CASSGTYNTGELFF. This chain uses TRBV25-1 with TRBJ2-2; a possible D gene is TRBD2 (6 bases). V gave up 8 bases and J gave up 2 bases, with 12 bases separating them. The CDR3 has 14 amino acids. Looked up from germline, CDR1 is MGHDK and CDR2 is SYGVNS.

J is TRBJ1-4 and V is TRBV4-1; TRBD1 agrees at 8 bases. Germline V gene data show CDR1 as MGHRA and CDR2 as YSYEKL. This CDR3 has 16 residues. Trimming removed 9 bases from V and 0 bases from J; junction bases left unmatched: 9. CDR3 coding DNA: TGCGCCAGTGCGGGACAGGAGTATGCAACTAATGAAAAACTGTTTTTT. Its protein is CASAGQEYATNEKLFF.

This chain links TRBV28 with TRBJ1-5; 7 bases align to TRBD1. J lost 7 bases, V lost 7 bases, and 19 bases had no gene match. The germline gives CDR1 MDHEN, CDR2 SYDVKM. The CDR3 is 17 amino acids. This CDR3 is CASKLNTVDRREQPQHF. CDR3 coding DNA: TGTGCCAGCAAGCTTAACACTGTGGACAGGAGGGAGCAGCCCCAGCATTTT.

This CDR3 reads CASSQVAGGGEQFF. The CDR3 DNA is TGTGCCAGCAGCCAAGTAGCGGGAGGAGGTGAGCAGTTCTTC. V is TRBV4-2 and J is TRBJ2-1; TRBD2 aligns across 10 bases. The CDR3 has 14 amino acids. Germline V gene lookup returns CDR1 LGHNA and CDR2 YNFKEQ. Unmatched junction bases numbered 3, after V lost 1 base and J lost 9 bases.

The chain links TRBV18 to TRBJ2-2; 7 nucleotides match TRBD1. CDR1 and CDR2 from the germline V gene are KGHSH and LQKENI. Germline trimming cut 5 bases from V and 4 bases from J; bases unmatched to any gene: 7. CDR3 length: 15 residues. This chain's CDR3 is CASSETGLGTGELFF. The CDR3, as DNA: TGTGCCAGCTCAGAGACAGGGCTGGGCACCGGGGAGCTGTTTTTT.

This clone was recorded a few times. This rearrangement joins TRBV5-4 to TRBJ2-3; 11 bases map to TRBD2. There are 17 residues in the CDR3. V shed 0 bases, J shed 2 bases, and the junction held 5 bases outside the gene matches. Germline loops: CDR1 SGHNT, CDR2 YYREEE (reference sequence). CDR3 loop: CASSLGSSGRNTDTQYF. The CDR3 DNA reads as TGTGCCAGCAGCTTGGGCTCTAGCGGGAGGAACACAGATACGCAGTATTTT. The full variable domain, completed using reference TRBV5-4 and TRBJ2-3, is ETGVTQSPTHLIKTRGQQVTLRCSSQSGHNTVSWYQQALGQGPQFIFQYYREEENGRGNFPPRFSGLQFPNYSSELNVNALELDDSALYLCASSLGSSGRNTDTQYFGPGTRLTVL.

The chain is built from TRBV5-1 and TRBJ2-2; possibly TRBD2 for D (6 bases). The CDR3 totals 15 residues. Deletions cut 6 bases from V and 2 bases from J, with 14 bases between. Germline-derived CDR1 and CDR2 are SGHRS and YFSETQ. CDR3 amino acids: CASNVIAANTGELFF. The CDR3 DNA reads as TGCGCCAGCAACGTCATAGCGGCTAACACCGGGGAGCTGTTTTTT.

This clone has just a few counts. This chain uses TRBV5-1 with TRBJ2-1, with 7 bases matching TRBD1. Germline values: CDR1 SGHRS, CDR2 YFSETQ. Trimming took 3 bases from V and 5 from J; bases not matched to a gene: 5. The CDR3 sequence is 14 residues long. CDR3 bases: TGCGCCAGCAGCTGGAAGGGACAGAACAATGAGCAGTTCTTC. Protein: CASSWKGQNNEQFF. Full variable domain (rest looked up from reference TRBV5-1 and TRBJ2-1): KAGVTQTPRYLIKTRGQQVTLSCSPISGHRSVSWYQQTPGQGLQFLFEYFSETQRNKGNFPGRFSGRQFSNSRSEMNVSTLELGDSALYLCASSWKGQNNEQFFGPGTRLTVL.

The rearrangement joins TRBV30 to TRBJ2-3; D is perhaps TRBD1 (6 bases). This CDR3 spans 15 amino acids. The germline V gene has CDR1 GTSNPN and CDR2 SVGIG (reference sequence). Trimming pared 0 bases from V and 0 bases from J, leaving 10 bases between. This CDR3 reads CAWSVGARSTDTQYF. The CDR3 nucleotides are TGTGCCTGGAGTGTGGGGGCGAGAAGCACAGATACGCAGTATTTT.

This clone was detected ten times or more. This chain uses TRBV5-4 with TRBJ2-1; tentatively, D is TRBD2 (5 bases). CDR1 SGHNT and CDR2 YYREEE come from the germline V gene (reference sequence). The CDR3 covers 14 residues. Trimming took off 4 bases at V and 2 bases at J, with 10 bases between the two ends. The CDR3 spells CASSNELAYNEQFF. CDR3 DNA: TGTGCCAGCAGCAACGAACTAGCCTACAATGAGCAGTTCTTC.

This clone was picked up one time. The V call is TRBV27, the J call TRBJ2-7; TRBD2 aligns across 10 bases. Germline V gives CDR1 MNHEY, CDR2 SMNVEV (reference sequence). The trim removed 5 bases at V and 6 bases at J, leaving 13 bases unmatched. CDR3 length: 16 amino acids. CDR3 coding DNA: TGTGCCAGCAGTAACTTTGCTAGCGGGAGCCCCCTCGAGCAGTACTTC. It specifies CASSNFASGSPLEQYF.

The chain carries TRBV25-1 and TRBJ1-4; 9 bases align to TRBD1. This CDR3 spans 15 amino acids. The V gene end was trimmed by 3 bases and the J gene end by 7 bases; junction bases not matched to a gene: 6. Germline CDR1 reads MGHDK; CDR2 reads SYGVNS. DNA for the CDR3: TGTGCCAGCAGTGACGAGGGGACAGGGCCTGAAAAACTGTTTTTT. It encodes CASSDEGTGPEKLFF.

The CDR3 DNA sequence: TGCGCCAGCAGCTTGGAGGGTCGGGGTGAAAAACTGTTTTTT. Protein sequence: CASSLEGRGEKLFF. The chain has TRBV5-1 and TRBJ1-4; the D is unclear. The germline gives CDR1 SGHRS, CDR2 YFSETQ. The CDR3 runs to 14 residues. Trimming left V 0 bases short and J 7 bases short, with 10 bases between.

The CDR3 here is CASSVEGTLRTEAFF. The DNA of the CDR3 is TGTGCCAGCAGCGTAGAGGGGACTCTTAGAACTGAAGCTTTCTTT. The chain recombines TRBV9 with TRBJ1-1, with a possible D match to TRBD1 (5 bases). Trimming shortened V by 0 bases and J by 5 bases, and 14 bases separated the two germline ends. The CDR3 consists of 15 residues. The germline gives CDR1 SGDLS, CDR2 YYNGEE.

The chain joins TRBV5-1 to TRBJ1-6; 7 bases are shared with TRBD1. The ends lost 0 bases at V and 5 bases at J; junction bases unmatched: 2. Germline-derived CDR1 and CDR2 are SGHRS and YFSETQ. There are 15 residues in the CDR3. This chain's CDR3 is CASSLGDSHNSPLHF. CDR3 nucleotides: TGCGCCAGCAGCTTGGGGGACAGTCATAATTCACCCCTCCACTTT.

The chain carries TRBV5-5 and TRBJ1-5; 8 nucleotides match TRBD1. J gave up 2 bases and V 1 base, and 11 bases lay outside the gene matches. There are 18 residues in the CDR3. Germline assignment: CDR1 SGHKS and CDR2 YYEKEE (reference sequence). The chain's CDR3 is CASSLHSGGGMGNQPQHF. CDR3 nucleotide sequence: TGTGCCAGCAGCTTGCATTCAGGGGGCGGGATGGGCAATCAGCCCCAGCATTTT. Based on the CDR3 plus reference TRBV5-5 and TRBJ1-5, the full variable domain is DAGVTQSPTHLIKTRGQQVTLRCSPISGHKSVSWYQQVLGQGPQFIFQYYEKEERGRGNFPDRFSARQFPNYSSELNVNALLLGDSALYLCASSLHSGGGMGNQPQHFGDGTRLSIL.

The rearrangement joins TRBV30 to TRBJ2-7, with 7 bases fitting TRBD2. The CDR3 loop spans 15 amino acids. The V segment lost 7 bases and the J segment 9 bases; nucleotides outside the gene matches: 21. CDR1 is GTSNPN, CDR2 SVGIG, per germline (reference sequence). The CDR3 DNA sequence: TGTGCCTCCTCGGGTCGACTAGCTGACTCTTCCGTGCAGTACTTC. Amino acid sequence: CASSGRLADSSVQYF.